The 10 T cell receptor beta chains presented below share a single source sample, sequenced in a study of cytomegalovirus exposure and HLA in healthy donors. It was with 60 Vbeta and 13 Jbeta primers that the PCR ran. Method: immunoSEQ multiplex PCR; TCRdb's copy keeps in-frame clones and lacks some. Seen here are some 120,000 clones, 9% to 10% observed once, and the top ten hold about 3%. The material sequenced was PBMCs. These receptors originate from a man aged 30 to 45 in good health and CMV-seronegative.

The V call is TRBV29-1, the J call TRBJ2-7, with 9 bases that match TRBD1. The V segment lost 6 bases and the J segment 3 bases; nucleotides outside the gene matches: 12. The germline gives CDR1 SQVTM, CDR2 ANQGSEA. CDR3 length: 15 residues. CDR3 sequence: CSVGFRGQGLYEQYF. The CDR3 DNA sequence: TGCAGCGTGGGGTTCCGGGGACAGGGTCTCTACGAGCAGTACTTC.

The chain joins TRBV27 to TRBJ2-5; 11 positions agree with TRBD2. Germline lookup yields CDR1 MNHEY and CDR2 SMNVEV (reference sequence). The CDR3 length is 15 residues. V lost 2 bases, J lost 9 bases, and 8 bases stayed unmatched. The chain's CDR3 is CASSLTSGGPRAQYF. DNA for the CDR3: TGTGCCAGCAGTTTAACTAGCGGGGGCCCCCGGGCCCAGTACTTC.

This clone was seen more than once but under ten times. The genes are TRBV5-1 and TRBJ1-2, with D tentatively TRBD1 (5 bases). The germline gives CDR1 SGHRS, CDR2 YFSETQ. V was pared by 0 bases and J by 5 bases, with 17 bases between. The CDR3 length is 16 residues. CDR3 protein: CASSLDPGDFWYGYTF. The CDR3, as DNA: TGCGCCAGCAGCTTGGATCCCGGGGACTTTTGGTATGGCTACACCTTC.

This clone has only a few counts. The V and J genes are TRBV25-1 and TRBJ2-6; the match to TRBD1 covers 7 bases. Germline lookup yields CDR1 MGHDK and CDR2 SYGVNS. The V gene end was trimmed by 4 bases and the J gene end by 0 bases; junction bases not matched to a gene: 9. CDR3 length: 18 residues. The CDR3 DNA reads as TGTGCCAGCAGTGGACCGGGACAGAGGTTCTCTGGGGCCAACGTCCTGACTTTC. Protein sequence: CASSGPGQRFSGANVLTF.

This clone was seen more than once but under ten times. This sequence joins TRBV6-1 and TRBJ2-7; 10 positions match TRBD1. Germline CDR1 is MNHNS and CDR2 is SASEGT. V dropped 4 bases and J dropped 5; count of bases not matched to a gene: 5. The CDR3 covers 14 residues. The CDR3 bases are TGTGCCAGCAGTGCCCGGGACAGGGGAGACGAGCAGTACTTC. It yields the protein CASSARDRGDEQYF.

This clone was seen a handful of times. The chain uses TRBV18 and TRBJ1-1; the D gene is possibly TRBD1 (6 bases). The CDR3 totals 15 residues. Trimming shortened V by 4 bases and J by 1 base, and 13 bases separated the two germline ends. CDR1 and CDR2 (germline): KGHSH, LQKENI. The CDR3 loop reads CASSLTGHSNTEAFF. The CDR3 DNA reads TGTGCCAGCTCACTCACGGGACACTCGAACACTGAAGCTTTCTTT.

This rearrangement joins TRBV27 to TRBJ2-2; 8 positions agree with TRBD1. CDR1 is MNHEY and CDR2 is SMNVEV in the germline V gene (reference sequence). The CDR3 length is 13 residues. After removal of 6 bases from V and 3 bases from J, the junction contained 0 bases not matched to a gene. The CDR3 DNA reads TGTGCCAGCAGGACAGGGGACACCGGGGAGCTGTTTTTT. It codes for CASRTGDTGELFF.

This clone showed up just a few times. This chain's CDR3 is CASSRTALEGYEQYF. The CDR3 DNA sequence: TGTGCCAGCAGTCGGACGGCGCTGGAGGGGTACGAGCAGTACTTC. The chain links TRBV6-5 to TRBJ2-7, with D perhaps matching TRBD2 (6 bases). The CDR3 loop spans 15 amino acids. CDR1 MNHEY and CDR2 SVGAGI come from the germline V gene. V gave up 5 bases and J gave up 4 bases, with 18 bases separating them.

This clone was detected a few times. The chain couples TRBV30 to TRBJ2-4, with TRBD2 as a possible D gene (5 bases). The V gene lost 0 bases and the J gene lost 3 bases, with 9 bases spanning the gap. The CDR3 extends over 14 amino acids. Germline-derived CDR1 and CDR2 are GTSNPN and SVGIG (reference sequence). This chain's CDR3 is CAWSVKRDKNIQYF. The CDR3 coding sequence is TGTGCCTGGAGTGTAAAGAGGGACAAAAACATTCAGTACTTC.

The CDR3 region is CATRDNPNTGELFF. CDR3 coding DNA: TGTGCCACCCGGGACAACCCGAACACCGGGGAGCTGTTTTTT. The J gene is TRBJ2-2, the V gene TRBV10-3, with D possibly matching TRBD1 (6 bases). This CDR3 is 14 amino acids long. CDR1 is ENHRY, CDR2 SYGVKD, per germline. V was trimmed by 10 bases and J by 0 bases, leaving 12 bases between them.